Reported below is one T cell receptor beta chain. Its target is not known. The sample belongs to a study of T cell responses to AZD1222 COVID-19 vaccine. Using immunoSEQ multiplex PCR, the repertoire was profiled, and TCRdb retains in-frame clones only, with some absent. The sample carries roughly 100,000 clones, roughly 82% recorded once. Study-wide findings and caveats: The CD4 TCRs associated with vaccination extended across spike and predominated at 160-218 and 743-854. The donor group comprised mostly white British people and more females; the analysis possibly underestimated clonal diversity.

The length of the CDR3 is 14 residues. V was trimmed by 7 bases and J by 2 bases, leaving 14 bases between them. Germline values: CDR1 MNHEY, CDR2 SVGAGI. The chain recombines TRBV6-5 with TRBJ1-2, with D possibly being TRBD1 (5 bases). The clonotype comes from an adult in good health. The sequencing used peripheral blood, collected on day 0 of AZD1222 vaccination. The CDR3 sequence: CASTARTQNYGYTF. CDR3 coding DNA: TGTGCCAGCACCGCCAGGACACAAAACTATGGCTACACCTTC.